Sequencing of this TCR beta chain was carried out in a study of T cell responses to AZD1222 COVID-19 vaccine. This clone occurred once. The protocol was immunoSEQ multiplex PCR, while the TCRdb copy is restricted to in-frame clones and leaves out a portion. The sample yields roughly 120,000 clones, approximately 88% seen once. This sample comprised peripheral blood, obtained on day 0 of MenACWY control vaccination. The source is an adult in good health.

The CDR3 coding sequence is TGCAGCGTTGCGGGACTAGCGTACGAGCAGTACTTC. This sequence encodes CSVAGLAYEQYF. This chain uses TRBV29-1 with TRBJ2-7; 10 bases align to TRBD2. The CDR3 extends over 12 amino acids. The junction had 1 base not matched to a gene; V was cut back by 4 bases and J by 4 bases. Germline V gives CDR1 SQVTM, CDR2 ANQGSEA.